This T cell receptor beta chain was documented in a study of blood T cell repertoires in COVID-19. In the study overall: The United States, Italy and Spain supplied acute and convalescent COVID-19 samples. Sources were T cells, B-cell-depleted T cells, or PBMCs; the material itself was cDNA or gDNA.

Germline lookup yields CDR1 SGHTA and CDR2 FQGTGA. V was trimmed by 5 bases and J by 4 bases, leaving 9 bases between them. The CDR3 runs 13 residues. Under the authors' procedure: From reference gene primer amplification, estimates of nucleated cell counts were derived. Measured with immunoSEQ multiplex PCR; TCRdb has only the in-frame clones, and not every one. For V, J and clone size, that table is used; D and trimming come from the DNA. Of 95,000 or so clones in the sample, more than 65% were seen once. The source of this sequence is a woman of 80 years or more with active or convalescent COVID-19. The gene calls are TRBV7-3 and TRBJ1-3, with a tentative D call TRBD1 (6 bases). The sequenced sample was peripheral blood. DNA for the CDR3: TGTGCCAGCAGCATCCAGGGGGGAAACACCATATATTTT. Protein sequence: CASSIQGGNTIYF.